The clone carrying this T cell receptor (beta chain) was seen more than once but under ten times. One base away lies a much larger clone, so this may be a sequencing read error. No conserved phenylalanine or tryptophan ends this CDR3, so it is likely a read error. From 450 to 550 ng total RNA, TCR beta cDNA was generated with a primer in the constant region. Amplification in three nested multiplex PCR rounds with slightly modified ARM-PCR gave rise to TCR beta libraries. Each of the first two PCR rounds ran approximately 11 cycles with TRBV1-TRBV30 forward and C-beta reverse primers. TCRdb independently ran MiXCR on the multiplex PCR reads; one entry per CDR3 protein. This sample carries 60,000 to 90,000 distinct CDR3 sequences, 60% to 75% of them seen once, and the ten largest clones take about a quarter. These data originate in a study of tumor-infiltrating lymphocytes in primary liver carcinoma.

The CDR3 is 13 residues long. In germline, CDR1 is WSHSY, CDR2 SAAADI. V was clipped by 2 bases and J by 2 bases, with 6 bases between them. Co-extracting RNA and DNA was done with roughly 18-32 mg of unsorted bulk tissue as input. This sequence joins TRBV10-2 and TRBJ1-1; D uncertain. Sequencing was performed on liver tumor tissue from sampling region 4. As to subset: tumor region T4, right-lateral pole. This clonotype was sampled from a middle-aged man with primary liver carcinoma and hepatitis B virus infection. This chain's CDR3 is CASSEQRNTEAFY. The CDR3 region has the DNA TGCGCCAGCAGTGAGCAGCGAAACACTGAAGCTTTCTAT.